The T cell receptor (beta chain) under discussion was sequenced for a study of T cell responses to AZD1222 COVID-19 vaccine. Regarding the study as a whole: Clonal diversity was possibly underestimated, and the donors were mostly white British, with more females. Spike was spanned by vaccine-associated CD4 TCRs, with dominance at 160-218 and 743-854. Only five to seven individuals given AZD1222 were seropositive at baseline. Nearly half of the spike-specific TCRs reportedly recognize variant regions that carry no mutations.

In the case of this clone: The antigen is not known.

V lost 5 bases, J lost 3 bases, and 14 bases lay in between. CDR1 and CDR2 from the germline V gene are SGHVS and FQNEAQ. This CDR3 spans 14 amino acids. Data came from immunoSEQ multiplex PCR; TCRdb stores just in-frame clones and leaves some out. The sample yields about 190,000 clones, roughly 91% seen once. The sample in question was peripheral blood, obtained on day 0 of AZD1222 vaccination. This sequence joins TRBV7-8 and TRBJ2-7, with TRBD1 as a possible D gene (5 bases). This TCR was recovered from an adult in good health. CDR3 in amino acids: CASSGVTENYEQYF. CDR3 nucleotides: TGTGCCAGCAGCGGTGTGACAGAGAACTACGAGCAGTACTTC.